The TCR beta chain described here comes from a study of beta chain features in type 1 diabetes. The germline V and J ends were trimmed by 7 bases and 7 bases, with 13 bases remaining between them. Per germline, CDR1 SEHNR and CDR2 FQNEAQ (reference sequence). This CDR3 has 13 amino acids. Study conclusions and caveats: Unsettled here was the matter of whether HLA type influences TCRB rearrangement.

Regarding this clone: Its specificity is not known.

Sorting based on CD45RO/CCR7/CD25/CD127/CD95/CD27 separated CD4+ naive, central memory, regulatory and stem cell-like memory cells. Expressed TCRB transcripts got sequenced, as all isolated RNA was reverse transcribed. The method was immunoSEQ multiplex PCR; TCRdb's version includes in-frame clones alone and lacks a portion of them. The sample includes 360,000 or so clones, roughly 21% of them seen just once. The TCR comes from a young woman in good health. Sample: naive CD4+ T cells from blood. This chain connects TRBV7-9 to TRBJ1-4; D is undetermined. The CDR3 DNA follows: TGTGCCAGCATCCCCTCCACCGGTGAAAAACTGTTTTTT. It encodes CASIPSTGEKLFF.